This T cell receptor beta chain was obtained from a study of T cells after yellow fever vaccination. Between the trimmed V and J ends, which lost 0 bases and 2 bases, there was a span of 11 bases. Germline loops: CDR1 DFQATT, CDR2 SNEGSKA (reference sequence). This CDR3 is built from 14 residues. Whole-study results and caveats: Researchers report a weaker secondary response that nonetheless peaked faster, day 5 versus 15. There was a possibility that FACS-sorted repertoires contained abundant clonotypes contaminating from the bulk population.

This clonotype was picked up many times. Its matching antigen is unknown. The study made its TCR cDNA through 5'RACE template switching. That step introduced a universal primer site along with UMIs. MiXCR, applied by TCRdb to the 5' RACE reads, yields one record per CDR3 protein. The sample contains some 500,000 distinct CDR3 sequences, approximately 13% of which appear only once. The sample consisted of PBMCs, taken on the day of the yellow fever booster vaccination. The chain uses TRBV20-1 and TRBJ2-7; D possibly matches TRBD1 or TRBD2 (5 bases each). The receptor's source is a young man who received the YFV17D yellow fever vaccine. CDR3 in DNA: TGCAGTGCTAGAGATGTGAGGGACGCCTACGAGCAGTACTTC. Translation: CSARDVRDAYEQYF.